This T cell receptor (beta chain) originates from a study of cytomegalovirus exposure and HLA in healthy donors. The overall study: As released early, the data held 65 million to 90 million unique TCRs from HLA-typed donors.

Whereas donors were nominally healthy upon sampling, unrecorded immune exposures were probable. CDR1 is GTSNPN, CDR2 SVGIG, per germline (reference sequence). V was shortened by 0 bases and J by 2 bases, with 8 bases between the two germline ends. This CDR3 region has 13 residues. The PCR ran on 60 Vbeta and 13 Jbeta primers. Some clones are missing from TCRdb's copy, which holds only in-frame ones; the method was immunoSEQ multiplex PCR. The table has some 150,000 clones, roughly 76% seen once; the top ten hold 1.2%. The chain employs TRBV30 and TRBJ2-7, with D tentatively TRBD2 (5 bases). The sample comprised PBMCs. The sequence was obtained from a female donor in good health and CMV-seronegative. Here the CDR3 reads CAWSVLRAYEQYF. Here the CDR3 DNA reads TGTGCCTGGAGTGTACTGCGGGCCTACGAGCAGTACTTC.